The 13 T cell receptor beta chains below all came from one sample that was sequenced in a study of blood T cell repertoires in COVID-19. Repertoires were generated with immunoSEQ multiplex PCR, while TCRdb's copy carries only in-frame clones and drops some. In the table there are around 200,000 clones, over 75% of which are singletons. The sequenced sample consisted of PBMCs or T cells enriched from blood (not recorded which). The receptors were gathered from a woman aged 40 to 50 with acute COVID-19.

This clone appeared a single time. This sequence joins TRBV30 and TRBJ2-7, with TRBD1 identical over 7 bases. The junction had 7 bases not matched to a gene; V was cut back by 2 bases and J by 9 bases. Germline CDR1 GTSNPN, CDR2 SVGIG (reference sequence). The length of the CDR3 is 12 residues. The CDR3 sequence is CAWSNRGGPQYF. CDR3 nucleotide sequence: TGTGCCTGGAGTAACAGGGGCGGGCCGCAGTACTTC.

This clone has just a few counts. The chain is built from TRBV25-1 and TRBJ1-1; weak D call: TRBD1 (6 bases). Germline values: CDR1 MGHDK, CDR2 SYGVNS. V gave up 6 bases and J gave up 1 base, with 12 bases separating them. The CDR3 has 14 residues. The chain's CDR3 is CASSGRQANTEAFF. In DNA, the CDR3 is TGTGCCAGCAGCGGCCGACAGGCGAACACTGAAGCTTTCTTT.

V gene TRBV2 combines with J gene TRBJ2-2; TRBD1 aligns across 7 bases. Trimming cost V 8 bases and J 0 bases; bases outside gene matches: 6. From germline, CDR1 is SNHLY and CDR2 FYNNEI. This CDR3 is 15 amino acids long. The CDR3, as DNA: TGTGCCAGCGACCTGACAGGGCCGAACACCGGGGAGCTGTTTTTT. Its protein product is CASDLTGPNTGELFF.

The chain is built from TRBV5-1 and TRBJ2-7; D unclear. The V and J ends lost 0 bases and 4 bases respectively, with 17 bases between them. The CDR3 runs 16 residues. Germline-derived CDR1 and CDR2 are SGHRS and YFSETQ. The DNA of the CDR3 is TGCGCCAGCAGCTTGGACCCTGGCGGCACAAGTTACGAGCAGTACTTC. It codes for CASSLDPGGTSYEQYF.

The V gene is TRBV25-1, the J gene TRBJ2-4, with TRBD2 as a possible D gene (5 bases). This CDR3 has 12 residues. V was shortened by 2 bases and J by 9 bases, with 8 bases between the two germline ends. Germline CDR1 is MGHDK and CDR2 is SYGVNS. As DNA, the CDR3 is TGTGCCAGCAGTGAAGGAGGCGGCATTCAGTACTTC. This translates into CASSEGGGIQYF.

This clone appeared a few times. The V gene is TRBV4-3, the J gene TRBJ1-4; D gene ambiguous. Germline values: CDR1 LGHNA, CDR2 YSLEER. The CDR3 contains 15 residues. The V and J ends lost 0 bases and 7 bases respectively, with 12 bases between them. DNA of the CDR3: TGCGCCAGCAGCCAAGATCGGGGTTCTTCTGAAAAACTGTTTTTT. It yields the protein CASSQDRGSSEKLFF.

The rearrangement uses TRBV24-1 and TRBJ1-1, with TRBD1 as a possible D gene (5 bases). Germline V gene data show CDR1 as KGHDR and CDR2 as SFDVKD. V was clipped by 2 bases and J by 7 bases, with 16 bases between them. The CDR3 sequence is 15 residues long. The CDR3 DNA reads TGTGCCACCAGTGATTCGAAGGGGCAGCTTAATGAAGCTTTCTTT. Its protein is CATSDSKGQLNEAFF.

The genes are TRBV5-1 and TRBJ1-2; 9 nucleotides line up with TRBD1. Losses at the gene ends were 4 bases for V and 5 bases for J; bases not matched to a gene: 6. The germline V gene has CDR1 SGHRS and CDR2 YFSETQ. This CDR3 is built from 14 residues. The CDR3 sequence is CASSAGGQGYGYTF. The CDR3 DNA follows: TGCGCCAGCAGCGCCGGTGGACAGGGGTATGGCTACACCTTC. The full variable domain, its missing parts supplied by reference TRBV5-1 and TRBJ1-2, is KAGVTQTPRYLIKTRGQQVTLSCSPISGHRSVSWYQQTPGQGLQFLFEYFSETQRNKGNFPGRFSGRQFSNSRSEMNVSTLELGDSALYLCASSAGGQGYGYTFGSGTRLTVV.

J is TRBJ1-2 and V is TRBV6-5; 8 bases match TRBD1. The CDR3 runs 14 residues. V lost 0 bases, J lost 7 bases, and 4 bases stayed unmatched. CDR1 is MNHEY and CDR2 is SVGAGI in the germline V gene. The CDR3 sequence: CASSYSQGAGGYTF. The CDR3 nucleotides are TGTGCCAGCAGTTACTCGCAGGGGGCGGGTGGCTACACCTTC.

The chain carries TRBV12-3 or TRBV12-4 and TRBJ1-2; D is possibly TRBD1 (5 bases). The CDR3 contains 13 residues. Trimming pared 6 bases from V and 4 bases from J, leaving 12 bases between. The CDR3: CASSLDIFYGYTF. The DNA of the CDR3 is TGTGCCAGCAGCCTGGACATCTTCTATGGCTACACCTTC.

The chain links TRBV10-3 to TRBJ1-1; the D is unclear. CDR3 length equals 13 residues. Germline assignment: CDR1 ENHRY and CDR2 SYGVKD. The V end was cut by 6 bases, the J end by 4 bases, with 12 bases between. CDR3 nucleotides: TGTGCCATCAGGGCGGCGTCGGCCACTGAAGCTTTCTTT. It translates to CAIRAASATEAFF.

The V gene is TRBV6-5, the J gene TRBJ1-4, with a tentative D call TRBD1 (6 bases). Germline V gene data show CDR1 as MNHEY and CDR2 as SVGAGI. This CDR3 spans 14 amino acids. Trimming left V 2 bases short and J 7 bases short, with 11 bases between. The CDR3 sequence is CASSYVGAREKLFF. In DNA, the CDR3 is TGTGCCAGCAGTTACGTGGGGGCGCGTGAAAAACTGTTTTTT.

This clone was seen repeatedly, ten times or more. The chain joins TRBV7-3 to TRBJ2-2, with D tentatively TRBD2 (5 bases). Germline CDR1 is SGHTA and CDR2 is FQGTGA. V was pared by 6 bases and J by 7 bases, with 15 bases between. The CDR3 contains 14 residues. CDR3 residues: CASSSRGSGGELFF. The DNA for the CDR3 is TGTGCCAGCAGTTCACGGGGATCCGGCGGGGAGCTGTTTTTT.